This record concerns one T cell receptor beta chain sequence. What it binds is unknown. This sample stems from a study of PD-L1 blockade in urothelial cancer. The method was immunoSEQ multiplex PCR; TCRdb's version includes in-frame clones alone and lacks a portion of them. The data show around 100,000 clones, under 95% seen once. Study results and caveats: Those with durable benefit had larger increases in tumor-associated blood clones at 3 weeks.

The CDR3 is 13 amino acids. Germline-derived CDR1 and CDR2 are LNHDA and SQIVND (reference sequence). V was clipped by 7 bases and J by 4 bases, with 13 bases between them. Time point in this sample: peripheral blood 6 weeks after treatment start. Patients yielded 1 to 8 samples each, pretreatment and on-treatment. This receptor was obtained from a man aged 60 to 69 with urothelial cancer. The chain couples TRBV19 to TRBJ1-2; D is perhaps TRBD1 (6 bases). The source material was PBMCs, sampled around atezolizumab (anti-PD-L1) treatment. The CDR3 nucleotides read TGTGCCAGTATTCCGACAGGAGCCTATGGCTACACCTTC. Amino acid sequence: CASIPTGAYGYTF.